Below, one T cell receptor beta chain is given with its context. This entry belongs to a study of CD8 T cells in ankylosing spondylitis. TCRdb called the 5' RACE reads again in MiXCR, with one record for every CDR3 protein. The sample lists a few hundred thousand distinct CDR3 sequences, less than 25% occurring once. V dropped 6 bases and J dropped 1 base, with 12 bases sitting between them. The CDR3 has 14 amino acids. The germline V gene encodes CDR1 MNHEY and CDR2 SVGAGI. The J gene is TRBJ1-1, the V gene TRBV6-5, with D unresolved. Material for sequencing was blood, either unsorted or a sorted T cell fraction (not recorded which). The sequence was collected from a female donor with ankylosing spondylitis or in good health (not recorded which). The CDR3 nucleotides are TGTGCCAGCAGCCGCCCGGGTGCGAACACTGAAGCTTTCTTT. Protein product: CASSRPGANTEAFF.